These 2 T cell receptor beta chains originate from one sample sequenced in a study of blood T cell repertoires in COVID-19. TCRdb keeps only in-frame clones here, not all; method: immunoSEQ multiplex PCR. This sample yields under 300,000 clones, of which approximately 84% are seen a single time; under 4.5% belongs to the top ten. Sequenced sample: peripheral blood. These receptors were collected from a man aged 50 or older with acute or convalescent COVID-19.

This clone was observed a single time. The chain couples TRBV12-5 to TRBJ2-1; no definite D call. The germline CDR1 and CDR2 sequences are LGHNT and FRNRAP. The CDR3 is made up of 11 amino acids. V was shortened by 4 bases and J by 10 bases, with 8 bases between the two germline ends. Here the CDR3 DNA reads TGTGCTAGTGGTTCCCCCTCCGAGCAGTTCTTC. It yields the protein CASGSPSEQFF.

CDR3 sequence reads: CASSLGWGKAFF. The CDR3 DNA reads as TGTGCCAGCAGCTTAGGTTGGGGCAAAGCTTTCTTT. V gene TRBV11-3 combines with J gene TRBJ1-1; weak D call: TRBD1 (5 bases). V was cut by 1 base and J by 9 bases, with 9 bases left in between. This CDR3 region has 12 residues. Germline lookup yields CDR1 SGHNT and CDR2 YENEEA.